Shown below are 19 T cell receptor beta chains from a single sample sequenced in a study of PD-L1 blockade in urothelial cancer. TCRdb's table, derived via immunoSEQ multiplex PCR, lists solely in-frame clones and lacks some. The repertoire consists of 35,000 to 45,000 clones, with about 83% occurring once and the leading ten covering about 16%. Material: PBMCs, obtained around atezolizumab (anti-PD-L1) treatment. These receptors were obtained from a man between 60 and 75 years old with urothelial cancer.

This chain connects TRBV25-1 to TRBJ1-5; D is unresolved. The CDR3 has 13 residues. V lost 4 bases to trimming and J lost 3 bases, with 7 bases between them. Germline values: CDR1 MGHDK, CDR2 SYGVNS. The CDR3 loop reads CASSGQNNQPQHF. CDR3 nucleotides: TGTGCCAGCAGTGGCCAGAACAATCAGCCCCAGCATTTT.

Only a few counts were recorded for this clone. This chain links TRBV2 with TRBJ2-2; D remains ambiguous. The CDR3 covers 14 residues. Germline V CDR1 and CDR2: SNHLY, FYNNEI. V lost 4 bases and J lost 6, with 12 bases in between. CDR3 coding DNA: TGTGCCAGCAGTGCGTACCGTAACTCCGGGGAGCTGTTTTTT. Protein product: CASSAYRNSGELFF.

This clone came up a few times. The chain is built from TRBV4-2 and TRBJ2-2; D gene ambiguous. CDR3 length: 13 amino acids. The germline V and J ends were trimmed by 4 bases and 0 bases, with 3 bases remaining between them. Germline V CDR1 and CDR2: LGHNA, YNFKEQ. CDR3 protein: CASSRANTGELFF. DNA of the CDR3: TGTGCCAGCAGCCGAGCGAACACCGGGGAGCTGTTTTTT.

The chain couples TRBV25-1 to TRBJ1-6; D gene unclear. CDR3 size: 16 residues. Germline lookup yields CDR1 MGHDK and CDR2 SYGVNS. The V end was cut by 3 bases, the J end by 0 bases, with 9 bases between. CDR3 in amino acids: CASSDAGSSYNSPLHF. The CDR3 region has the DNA TGTGCCAGCAGTGATGCGGGGAGCTCCTATAATTCACCCCTCCACTTT.

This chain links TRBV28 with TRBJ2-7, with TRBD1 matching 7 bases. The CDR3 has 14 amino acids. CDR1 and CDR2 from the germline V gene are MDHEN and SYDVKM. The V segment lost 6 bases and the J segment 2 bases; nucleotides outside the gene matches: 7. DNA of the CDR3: TGTGCCAGCAGCCTGACAGGGACAACCTACGAGCAGTACTTC. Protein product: CASSLTGTTYEQYF.

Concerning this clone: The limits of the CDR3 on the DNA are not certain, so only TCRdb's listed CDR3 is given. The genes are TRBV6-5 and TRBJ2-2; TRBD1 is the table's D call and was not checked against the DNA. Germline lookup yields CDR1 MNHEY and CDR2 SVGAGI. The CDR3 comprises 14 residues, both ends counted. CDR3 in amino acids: CASTRTFGAGELFF.

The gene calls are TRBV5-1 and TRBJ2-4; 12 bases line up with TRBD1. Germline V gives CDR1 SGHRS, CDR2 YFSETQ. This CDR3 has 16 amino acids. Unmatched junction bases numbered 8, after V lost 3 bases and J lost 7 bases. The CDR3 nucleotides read TGCGCCAGCAGCTCGGGACAGGGGGCTTTTCTCAACATTCAGTACTTC. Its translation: CASSSGQGAFLNIQYF. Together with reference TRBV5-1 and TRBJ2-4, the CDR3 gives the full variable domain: KAGVTQTPRYLIKTRGQQVTLSCSPISGHRSVSWYQQTPGQGLQFLFEYFSETQRNKGNFPGRFSGRQFSNSRSEMNVSTLELGDSALYLCASSSGQGAFLNIQYFGAGTRLSVL.

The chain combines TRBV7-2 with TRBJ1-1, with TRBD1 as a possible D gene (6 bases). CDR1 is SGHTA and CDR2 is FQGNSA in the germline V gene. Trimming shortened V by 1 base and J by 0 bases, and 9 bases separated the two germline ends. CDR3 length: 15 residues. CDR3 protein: CASSLGGLMNTEAFF. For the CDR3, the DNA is TGTGCCAGCAGCTTAGGGGGGCTCATGAACACTGAAGCTTTCTTT. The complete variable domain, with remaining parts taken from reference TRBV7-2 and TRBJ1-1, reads GAGVSQSPSNKVTEKGKDVELRCDPISGHTALYWYRQSLGQGLEFLIYFQGNSAPDKSGLPSDRFSAERTGGSVSTLTIQRTQQEDSAVYLCASSLGGLMNTEAFFGQGTRLTVV.

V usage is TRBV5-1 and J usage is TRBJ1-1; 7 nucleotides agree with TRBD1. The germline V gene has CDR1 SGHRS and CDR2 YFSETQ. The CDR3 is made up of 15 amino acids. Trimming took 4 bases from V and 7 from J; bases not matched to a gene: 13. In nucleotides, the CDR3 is TGCGCCAGCAGCACCGGGGGGGACAGCGATAGTGAAGCTTTCTTT. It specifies CASSTGGDSDSEAFF.

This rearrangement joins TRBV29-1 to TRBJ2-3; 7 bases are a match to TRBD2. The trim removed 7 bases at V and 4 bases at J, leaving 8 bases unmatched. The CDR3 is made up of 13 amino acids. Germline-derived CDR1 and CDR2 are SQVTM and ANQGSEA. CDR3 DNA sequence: TGCAGCGCCCCGGGGGGACGGGCAGATACGCAGTATTTT. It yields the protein CSAPGGRADTQYF.

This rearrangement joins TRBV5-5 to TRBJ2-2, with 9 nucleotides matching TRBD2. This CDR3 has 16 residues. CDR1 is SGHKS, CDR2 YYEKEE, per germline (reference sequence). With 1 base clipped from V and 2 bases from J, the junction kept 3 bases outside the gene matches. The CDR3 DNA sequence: TGTGCCAGCAGCTTGAGTAGCGGGAGAAACACCGGGGAGCTGTTTTTT. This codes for CASSLSSGRNTGELFF.

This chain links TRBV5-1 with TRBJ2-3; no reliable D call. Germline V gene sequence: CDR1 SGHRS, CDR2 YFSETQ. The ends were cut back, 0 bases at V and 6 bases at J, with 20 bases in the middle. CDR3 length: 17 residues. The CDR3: CASSLASAGWLKDTQYF. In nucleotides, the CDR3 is TGCGCCAGCAGCTTGGCCTCTGCAGGCTGGTTGAAGGATACGCAGTATTTT.

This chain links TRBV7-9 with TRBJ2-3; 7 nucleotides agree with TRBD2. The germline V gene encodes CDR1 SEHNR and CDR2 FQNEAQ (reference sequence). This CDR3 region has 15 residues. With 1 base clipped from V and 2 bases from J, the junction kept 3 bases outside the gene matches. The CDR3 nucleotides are TGTGCCAGCAGCTTAGAGGGACTAAACACAGATACGCAGTATTTT. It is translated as CASSLEGLNTDTQYF.

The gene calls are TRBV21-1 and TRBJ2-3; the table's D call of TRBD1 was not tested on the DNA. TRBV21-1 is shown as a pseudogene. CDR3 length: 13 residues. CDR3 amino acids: CASGAGGTDTQYF. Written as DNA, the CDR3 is TGTGCCAGCGGGGCAGGGGGCACAGATACGCAGTATTTT.

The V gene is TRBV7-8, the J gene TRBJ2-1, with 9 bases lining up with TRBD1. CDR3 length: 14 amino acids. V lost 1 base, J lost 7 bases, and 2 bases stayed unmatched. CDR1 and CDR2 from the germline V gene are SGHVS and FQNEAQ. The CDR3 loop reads CASSLGDRANEQFF. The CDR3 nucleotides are TGTGCCAGCAGCTTAGGGGACAGGGCTAATGAGCAGTTCTTC.

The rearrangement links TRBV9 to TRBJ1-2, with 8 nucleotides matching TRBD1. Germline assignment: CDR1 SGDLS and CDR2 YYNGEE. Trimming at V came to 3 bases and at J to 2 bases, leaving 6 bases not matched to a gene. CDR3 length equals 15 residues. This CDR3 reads CASSAGNRGNYGYTF. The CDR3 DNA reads TGTGCCAGCAGCGCCGGAAACAGGGGGAACTATGGCTACACCTTC. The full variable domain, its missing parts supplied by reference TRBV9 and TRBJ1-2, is DSGVTQTPKHLITATGQRVTLRCSPRSGDLSVYWYQQSLDQGLQFLIQYYNGEERAKGNILERFSAQQFPDLHSELNLSSLELGDSALYFCASSAGNRGNYGYTFGSGTRLTVV.

Here the CDR3 reads CATKGDTEAFF. CDR3 nucleotides: TGTGCCACAAAGGGGGACACTGAAGCTTTCTTT. The chain has TRBV5-3 and TRBJ1-1; D is possibly TRBD1 (6 bases). TRBV5-3 is filed as an ORF, its function uncertain. V lost 9 bases, J lost 3 bases, and 9 bases lay in between. This CDR3 comprises 11 residues.

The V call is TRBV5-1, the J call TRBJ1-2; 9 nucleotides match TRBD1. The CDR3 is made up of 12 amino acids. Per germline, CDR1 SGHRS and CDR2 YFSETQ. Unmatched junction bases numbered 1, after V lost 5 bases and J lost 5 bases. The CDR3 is CASRGQGYGYTF. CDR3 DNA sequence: TGCGCCAGCAGGGGACAGGGATATGGCTACACCTTC.

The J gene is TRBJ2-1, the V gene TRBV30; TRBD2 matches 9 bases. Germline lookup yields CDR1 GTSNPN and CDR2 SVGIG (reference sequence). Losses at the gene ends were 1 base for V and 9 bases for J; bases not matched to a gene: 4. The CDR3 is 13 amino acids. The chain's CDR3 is CAWSEGLASEQFF. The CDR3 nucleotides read TGTGCCTGGAGTGAAGGACTAGCGAGTGAGCAGTTCTTC.